Shown below are 18 T cell receptor beta chains from a single sample sequenced in a study of blood T cell repertoires in COVID-19. Sequencing used immunoSEQ multiplex PCR; TCRdb keeps in-frame clones, though not all of them. The table lists 280,000 or so clones, less than 85% of them singletons, with roughly 2.5% in the top ten. Source material: PBMCs or T cells enriched from blood (not recorded which). The receptors derive from a woman aged 45-65 years who had recovered from COVID-19.

The rearrangement joins TRBV5-1 to TRBJ2-1; 11 bases match TRBD1. Per the germline V gene, CDR1 is SGHRS and CDR2 is YFSETQ. V lost 6 bases to trimming and J lost 4 bases; unmatched junction nucleotides: 6. The CDR3 extends over 15 amino acids. In nucleotides, the CDR3 is TGCGCCAGCACGGGGGGACAGGGGGTGTACAATGAGCAGTTCTTC. This gives the protein CASTGGQGVYNEQFF.

Points on this clone: A read error may account for a junction end that differs from germline. The V and J genes are TRBV7-9 and TRBJ1-2; 8 bases are a match to TRBD1. The CDR3 has 17 residues. Germline CDR1 reads SEHNR; CDR2 reads FQNEAQ (reference sequence). The CDR3 here is CASNLALLNRGNYGYTF. In DNA, the CDR3 is TGTGCCAGCAACTTAGCCCTGCTTAACAGGGGGAACTATGGCTACACCTTC.

The chain joins TRBV12-3 or TRBV12-4 to TRBJ1-5; TRBD1 agrees at 7 bases. V dropped 3 bases and J dropped 11; count of bases not matched to a gene: 4. CDR3 length: 12 amino acids. The CDR3 here is CASSFYRGTQHF. CDR3 DNA: TGTGCCAGCAGTTTTTACAGGGGCACCCAGCATTTT.

The V and J genes are TRBV12-5 and TRBJ2-1, with 8 bases aligning to TRBD2. Looked up from germline, CDR1 is LGHNT and CDR2 is FRNRAP. CDR3 length: 12 amino acids. V dropped 3 bases and J dropped 9; count of bases not matched to a gene: 1. CDR3 bases: TGTGCTAGTGGTTTCAGCGGGGGTGAGCAGTTCTTC. It is translated as CASGFSGGEQFF. The variable domain in full, completed from reference TRBV12-5 and TRBJ2-1, reads DARVTQTPRHKVTEMGQEVTMRCQPILGHNTVFWYRQTMMQGLELLAYFRNRAPLDDSGMPKDRFSAEMPDATLATLKIQPSEPRDSAVYFCASGFSGGEQFFGPGTRLTVL.

The V gene is TRBV6-5, the J gene TRBJ2-7, with D tentatively TRBD2 (6 bases). The CDR3 has 15 amino acids. Trimming removed 7 bases at V and 6 bases at J, with 22 bases between. The V gene's germline CDR1 is MNHEY and CDR2 SVGAGI. Here the CDR3 DNA reads TGTGCCAGCAAGTCTGGGCGGGGTACAGGACCCGAGCAGTACTTC. It is translated as CASKSGRGTGPEQYF.

The chain carries TRBV29-1 and TRBJ1-3, with 7 bases fitting TRBD1. The V gene end was trimmed by 6 bases and the J gene end by 2 bases; junction bases not matched to a gene: 4. The CDR3 sequence is 13 residues long. Germline values: CDR1 SQVTM, CDR2 ANQGSEA. CDR3: CSVRRGPGNTIYF. Here the CDR3 DNA reads TGCAGCGTCAGGAGGGGGCCTGGAAACACCATATATTTT.

The chain employs TRBV4-3 and TRBJ1-5; maybe TRBD1 (5 bases). Trimming cost V 0 bases and J 7 bases, with 16 bases left between them. The CDR3 has 16 residues. Germline V gives CDR1 LGHNA, CDR2 YSLEER. The CDR3 region has the DNA TGCGCCAGCAGCCAAGAACCTGGAGGGGAGGAACAGCCCCAGCATTTT. This gives the protein CASSQEPGGEEQPQHF.

The CDR3 is CASSSRGLSYEQYF. Here the CDR3 DNA reads TGTGCCAGCAGCTCCAGGGGGCTGTCCTACGAGCAGTACTTC. The genes are TRBV7-2 and TRBJ2-7; 8 nucleotides agree with TRBD1. The J segment lost 1 base and the V segment lost 4 bases, leaving 3 bases of the junction unmatched. Germline values: CDR1 SGHTA, CDR2 FQGNSA. The CDR3 has 14 residues.

The chain links TRBV2 to TRBJ2-7, with TRBD2 matching over 7 bases. The V and J ends lost 1 base and 0 bases, in that order; junction bases with no gene match: 3. Germline-derived CDR1 and CDR2 are SNHLY and FYNNEI. The CDR3 is 15 amino acids. In DNA form, the CDR3 reads TGTGCCAGCAGTGAAGTGGGGGGGTCCTCCTACGAGCAGTACTTC. Translating gives CASSEVGGSSYEQYF.

The rearrangement uses TRBV15 and TRBJ2-5; a possible D gene is TRBD1 (5 bases). This CDR3 spans 14 amino acids. V lost 2 bases, J lost 2 bases, and 9 bases lay in between. CDR1 and CDR2 from the germline V gene are LNHNV and YYDKDF (reference sequence). The CDR3 nucleotides read TGTGCCACCAGCAGACACAGGTTACAAGAGACCCAGTACTTC. It specifies CATSRHRLQETQYF.

This clone came up a few times. The chain links TRBV30 to TRBJ1-5; D perhaps matches TRBD1 (5 bases). Germline-derived CDR1 and CDR2 are GTSNPN and SVGIG (reference sequence). This CDR3 comprises 14 residues. V lost 3 bases and J 2 bases, leaving 11 bases between the germline ends. In nucleotides, the CDR3 is TGTGCCTGGAGCTCCAGGGTCGGCAATCAGCCCCAGCATTTT. It yields the protein CAWSSRVGNQPQHF.

This rearrangement joins TRBV5-6 to TRBJ2-3, with 7 bases lining up with TRBD2. Per germline, CDR1 SGHDT and CDR2 YYEEEE. J gave up 2 bases and V 0 bases, and 3 bases lay outside the gene matches. The CDR3 consists of 15 residues. CDR3 loop: CASSLAGGATDTQYF. The CDR3 DNA follows: TGTGCCAGCAGCTTGGCGGGAGGTGCCACAGATACGCAGTATTTT.

The chain is built from TRBV3-1 (or the pseudogene TRBV3-2) and TRBJ2-2; 8 nucleotides match TRBD2. CDR3 length: 15 amino acids. J lost 2 bases, V lost 4 bases, and 3 bases had no gene match. Per the germline V gene, CDR1 is LGHDT and CDR2 is YNNKEL (reference sequence). The CDR3 nucleotides are TGTGCCAGCAGCCTAGGACTAGCCAACACCGGGGAGCTGTTTTTT. It yields the protein CASSLGLANTGELFF.

V and J are TRBV30 and TRBJ2-3, with D unclear. With 4 bases removed from V and 2 bases from J, the gap between germline ends came to 7 bases. Germline assignment: CDR1 GTSNPN and CDR2 SVGIG (reference sequence). CDR3 length: 12 amino acids. The DNA for the CDR3 is TGTGCCTGGAAACCAGTCACAGATACGCAGTATTTT. Amino acid sequence: CAWKPVTDTQYF.

As concerns this clone: The junction differs from germline at one of its ends, possibly a read error. CDR3 DNA: TGTGCCAGCAGTTTGACAGGGTTTGTCACTAAAGCTTTCTTT. It encodes CASSLTGFVTKAFF. J is TRBJ1-1 and V is TRBV27; 7 nucleotides agree with TRBD1. The CDR3 extends over 14 amino acids. Per germline, CDR1 MNHEY and CDR2 SMNVEV (reference sequence).

V gene TRBV10-1 combines with J gene TRBJ2-5; D is perhaps TRBD2 (5 bases). Trimming left V 4 bases short and J 5 bases short, with 11 bases between. Germline assignment: CDR1 WNHNN and CDR2 SYGVQD (reference sequence). The CDR3 is 13 amino acids. The CDR3 is CASSGERFETQYF. CDR3 DNA sequence: TGCGCCAGCAGTGGGGAGCGCTTTGAGACCCAGTACTTC.

This rearrangement joins TRBV18 to TRBJ1-1, with TRBD1 matching over 8 bases. CDR1 and CDR2 (germline): KGHSH, LQKENI. The length of the CDR3 is 14 residues. Trimming removed 5 bases from V and 6 bases from J; junction bases left unmatched: 8. CDR3 protein: CASSAQGAGAEAFF. The CDR3 DNA reads TGTGCCAGCTCAGCGCAGGGGGCAGGTGCTGAAGCTTTCTTT.

This chain uses TRBV19 with TRBJ1-2; D remains unclear. Germline CDR1 LNHDA, CDR2 SQIVND (reference sequence). The CDR3 covers 17 residues. V was trimmed by 6 bases and J by 3 bases, leaving 23 bases between them. CDR3 DNA sequence: TGTGCCAGTAGGACCCTCCGGGAGACCGGAGGGCACTATGGCTACACCTTC. It is translated as CASRTLRETGGHYGYTF.